The rows below give T cell receptor beta chains drawn from one sample of a study of cytomegalovirus exposure and HLA in healthy donors. Clones were sequenced by immunoSEQ multiplex PCR, and TCRdb holds only the in-frame ones, with some missing. In the table there are approximately 150,000 clones, roughly three quarters of which are singletons. Sequenced sample: PBMCs. All receptors derive from a man in his 60s in good health and CMV-seronegative. The CDR3 runs from the conserved cysteine through the conserved F or W. The order of the fields is clone size, D gene, V gene, J gene, CDR3 DNA, CDR3 protein. D genes are given only for firm matches. Not all rows give a size; the values are once, few, many and, for expanded clones, a class.

>NA|NA|TRBV18|TRBJ1-1
TGTGCCAGCTCACCAATGGGGGCAGGAGACACTGAAGCTTTCTTT
CASSPMGAGDTEAFF
>NA|NA|TRBV27|TRBJ2-6
TGTGCCAGCAGTTTCGGAGTTCCTGGTAGTCTCTCTGGGGCCAACGTCCTGACTTTC
CASSFGVPGSLSGANVLTF
>NA|TRBD2|TRBV4-1|TRBJ2-4
TGCGCCAGCAGCCAAGATCAGGAGACTAGCAACAAAAACATTCAGTACTTC
CASSQDQETSNKNIQYF
>NA|NA|TRBV28|TRBJ1-2
TGTGCCAGCAGAACCCCCACAGGGTACGAAAGAGCTAACTATGGCTACACCTTC
CASRTPTGYERANYGYTF
>NA|TRBD2|TRBV29-1|TRBJ2-1
TGCAGCGTCCCTACTAGCGGGGGAAGCTCCTACAATGAGCAGTTCTTC
CSVPTSGGSSYNEQFF
>NA|NA|TRBV28|TRBJ1-1
TGTGCCAGCAGTTTACCGACAGGGAACACTGAAGCTTTCTTT
CASSLPTGNTEAFF
>NA|NA|TRBV7-8|TRBJ2-7
TGTGCCAGCAGCTTAGTGTCGGTCTCCTACGAGCAGTACTTC
CASSLVSVSYEQYF
>few|TRBD2|TRBV29-1|TRBJ2-1
TGCAGCTTCCGGATCGGACTAGCGGGAGTAGAGCAGTTCTTC
CSFRIGLAGVEQFF
>NA|TRBD2|TRBV13|TRBJ2-1
TGTGCCAGCAGCCCTGGGACTAGCGGGAGACATGAGCAGTTCTTC
CASSPGTSGRHEQFF
>NA|NA|TRBV27|TRBJ2-7
TGTGCCAGCAGGGACACACCATACTCCTACGAGCAGTACTTC
CASRDTPYSYEQYF
>NA|TRBD1|TRBV18|TRBJ2-3
TGTGCCAGCTCACCCGACCTGGACAGGGCAGATACGCAGTATTTT
CASSPDLDRADTQYF
>NA|TRBD2|TRBV10-2|TRBJ2-7
TGCGCCAGCAGTGAGTCGACTGGACTAGCGGGGCCCTACGAGCAGTACTTC
CASSESTGLAGPYEQYF
>NA|NA|TRBV5-4|TRBJ2-2
TGTGCCAGCAGCCTGGAGGGGGCGGTGGCCGGGGAGCTGTTTTTT
CASSLEGAVAGELFF
>NA|TRBD2|TRBV6-4|TRBJ2-1
TGTGCCAGCAGTGACCACGGGACTAGCAATGAGCAGTTCTTC
CASSDHGTSNEQFF
>NA|NA|TRBV15|TRBJ1-4
TGTGCCACCAGCAGAGGTGGCAGTTCCAATGAAAAACTGTTTTTT
CATSRGGSSNEKLFF
>NA|NA|TRBV13|TRBJ1-1
TGTGCCAGCAGCTTAGGACAGGGTTTGGTCTCGACCCCTGAAGCTTTCTTT
CASSLGQGLVSTPEAFF
>once|TRBD2|TRBV30|TRBJ2-6
TGTGCCTGGCAGGGGCGGGGGGTAGGGGGGGCCAACGTCCTGACTTTC
CAWQGRGVGGANVLTF
>NA|TRBD2|TRBV4-1|TRBJ2-7
TGCGCCAGCAGCCAGCGAGGGACTAGCGGAACCTACGAGCAGTACTTC
CASSQRGTSGTYEQYF
>NA|NA|TRBV10-3|TRBJ2-5
TGTGCCATCAGTGTTAGGGGGGGGCAAGAGACCCAGTACTTC
CAISVRGGQETQYF
>NA|TRBD1|TRBV2|TRBJ1-4
TGTGCCAGCAGTGTGTTACAGGGGGGTGAAAAACTGTTTTTT
CASSVLQGGEKLFF
>NA|TRBD1|TRBV10-3|TRBJ1-1
TGTGCCATCAGTGCCGACAGGGGGCACACTGAAGCTTTCTTT
CAISADRGHTEAFF
>NA|TRBD1|TRBV30|TRBJ1-1
TGTGCCTGGAGTACACAGGGGGCTAGTTTAGCTTTCTTT
CAWSTQGASLAFF
>NA|TRBD1|TRBV28|TRBJ1-1
TGTGCCAGCAGCGGGGACAGAAATACTGAAGCTTTCTTT
CASSGDRNTEAFF
>NA|TRBD1|TRBV6-5|TRBJ1-1
TGTGCCAGCAGTTACCTAAGGGGCAGGGGGACCGAAGCTTTCTTT
CASSYLRGRGTEAFF
>few|NA|TRBV5-4|TRBJ1-1
TGTGCCAGCACCCTCGGGAACACTGAAGCTTTCTTT
CASTLGNTEAFF
>NA|TRBD1|TRBV28|TRBJ1-1
TGTGCCAGCAGTTTAAGGACAGGGACGGAGATTGACACTGAAGCTTTCTTT
CASSLRTGTEIDTEAFF
>NA|TRBD1|TRBV9|TRBJ1-2
TGTGCCAGCAGCGTAGATTTAGGGACAGGTCTGAATGGCTACACCTTC
CASSVDLGTGLNGYTF
>NA|NA|TRBV29-1|TRBJ1-1
TGCAGCTTCTACAGGGACCTGAACACTGAAGCTTTCTTT
CSFYRDLNTEAFF
>NA|NA|TRBV6-5|TRBJ1-1
TGTGCCAGCAGACCTGCAGGGGCTGAAGCTTTCTTT
CASRPAGAEAFF
>few|NA|TRBV6-1|TRBJ2-7
TGTGCCAGCAGTGAAGGTGCGGCGGGAACCTACGAGCAGTACTTC
CASSEGAAGTYEQYF
>NA|NA|TRBV10-3|TRBJ2-1
TGTGCCATCAGTGACTCCGCTGGACAGTACAATGAGCAGTTCTTC
CAISDSAGQYNEQFF
>NA|NA|TRBV9|TRBJ2-3
TGTGCCAGCAGCGGGGAGAGCGCGAGCACAGATACGCAGTATTTT
CASSGESASTDTQYF
>NA|TRBD1|TRBV27|TRBJ2-5
TGTGCCAGCAGTTTCGGACAGGGGGAAACCCAGTACTTC
CASSFGQGETQYF
>NA|TRBD2|TRBV19|TRBJ2-1
TGTGCCAGTAGTAAAAGACTAGCGGCCCCCCATGAGCAGTTCTTC
CASSKRLAAPHEQFF
>NA|TRBD1|TRBV7-9|TRBJ1-5
TGTGCCAGCAGCTCACAGGGGACTGGACAGCCCCAGCATTTT
CASSSQGTGQPQHF
>NA|TRBD2|TRBV29-1|TRBJ2-2
TGCAGCGTTCTCGGACTAGCGGGAGAATCCGGGGAGCTGTTTTTT
CSVLGLAGESGELFF
>NA|NA|TRBV7-9|TRBJ1-5
TGTGCCAGCAGCTTAGAGGGGGGGCAGCCCCAGCATTTT
CASSLEGGQPQHF
>NA|TRBD1|TRBV7-2|TRBJ1-4
TGTGCCAGCAGTTCTGGGACAGGGACGGAAAAACTGTTTTTT
CASSSGTGTEKLFF
>NA|NA|TRBV28|TRBJ1-4
TGTGCCAGCAGTTTGACAGTACCCATAGGAGAAAAACTGTTTTTT
CASSLTVPIGEKLFF
>NA|TRBD1|TRBV4-1|TRBJ1-1
TGCGCCAGCAGCTTGGGACAGGGGGCACCTGAAGCTTTCTTT
CASSLGQGAPEAFF
>NA|TRBD1|TRBV29-1|TRBJ1-1
TGCAGCGTGCGCACAGGGGGCTGGGACACTGAAGCTTTCTTT
CSVRTGGWDTEAFF
>NA|NA|TRBV9|TRBJ2-7
TGTGCCAGCAGCGTAGGAGGAGGGGGCGAATCCTACGAGCAGTACTTC
CASSVGGGGESYEQYF
>NA|TRBD1|TRBV2|TRBJ1-3
TGTGCCAGCAGTAGGGACAGGGGGTGGGGCACCATATATTTT
CASSRDRGWGTIYF
>NA|TRBD2|TRBV5-1|TRBJ2-1
TGCGCCAGCAGCCTTCAGCGGGAGGTCTACAATGAGCAGTTCTTC
CASSLQREVYNEQFF
>NA|TRBD1|TRBV30|TRBJ1-2
TGTGCCTGGTTTCCGGGCAGGGGGCTGGGGGCTAACTATGGCTACACCTTC
CAWFPGRGLGANYGYTF